This T cell receptor (beta chain) was captured by sequencing in a study of spatial heterogeneity in lung cancer. Study outcomes and limitations: Within tumors, counts of expanded alpha and beta TCRs tracked tumor mutation counts. The estimated TCR-seq coverage of tumor T cells amounted to about 7% when looking at alpha chains and approximately 14% when looking at beta chains. The numbers of ubiquitous and regional expanded TCRs correlated with ubiquitous and regional nonsynonymous mutations, respectively.

Trimming cost V 1 base and J 6 bases; bases outside gene matches: 3. CDR1 is MNHEY, CDR2 SVGAGI, per germline. CDR3 length: 16 residues. In its sample, this clonotype is large. Its antigen is undetermined. The time point is: sample taken at primary tumor resection. Unsorted whole RNA from tumor, nontumor lung or frozen PBMC underwent sequencing. In the library, each TCR cDNA molecule bore its own unique molecular identifier. TCRdb used MiXCR to reprocess the 5' RACE reads, holding one entry per CDR3 protein. The sample comprises thousands of distinct CDR3 sequences, roughly 12% of which are singletons, and approximately 11% rests with the top ten.

The sequencing here drew on lung tumor tissue, taken at surgery. This TCR came from a male donor with early-stage non-small cell lung cancer. The V gene is TRBV6-5, the J gene TRBJ1-6; 10 bases are a match to TRBD1. CDR3 sequence: CASSYLGTGVNSPLHF. DNA for the CDR3: TGTGCCAGCAGTTACTTAGGGACAGGGGTTAATTCACCCCTCCACTTT.